A selection of T cell receptor beta chains follows, all from one sample in a study of blood T cell repertoires in COVID-19. Using immunoSEQ multiplex PCR, the repertoire was profiled, and TCRdb retains in-frame clones only, with some absent. The sample gives 200,000 to 300,000 clones, 83% of which show up once; around 5.5% is in the top ten. Material for sequencing was peripheral blood. These receptors were obtained from a human donor in a cohort sampled during active COVID-19. The CDR3 runs from the conserved cysteine through the conserved F or W. The size entry is marked missing in some rows and otherwise reads once, few, many or a size class.

J: TRBJ1-5
V: TRBV28
size: .
CDR3: CASSPNQPQHF

J: TRBJ2-7
V: TRBV2
size: .
CDR3: CASRQGMNEQYF

J: TRBJ2-1
V: TRBV21-1
size: .
CDR3: CASSKSGKREFVNEQFF

J: TRBJ2-3
V: TRBV25-1
size: .
CDR3: CASSEFRTTDTQYF

J: TRBJ2-2
V: TRBV7-9
size: .
CDR3: CATRGGSINTGELFF

J: TRBJ1-1
V: TRBV12-3/TRBV12-4
size: .
CDR3: CASSLQGNTEAFF

J: TRBJ1-6
V: TRBV4-1
size: .
CDR3: CASSQGRGMNNSPLHF

J: TRBJ2-7
V: TRBV12-3/TRBV12-4
size: few
CDR3: CASSTQGYEQYF

J: TRBJ2-2
V: TRBV7-9
size: .
CDR3: CASSLLANTGELFF

J: TRBJ1-1
V: TRBV27
size: .
CDR3: CASSLTVLNTEAFF

J: TRBJ1-6
V: TRBV6-5
size: .
CDR3: CATLLDGSNSPLHF

J: TRBJ2-1
V: TRBV5-4
size: .
CDR3: CASSNSGASSYNEQFF

J: TRBJ2-7
V: TRBV19
size: .
CDR3: CASSDSGRVNYEQYF

J: TRBJ1-1
V: TRBV5-1
size: many
CDR3: CASRGSMNTEAFF

J: TRBJ1-4
V: TRBV19
size: .
CDR3: CASSPPHNEKLFF

J: TRBJ2-3
V: TRBV7-8
size: once
CDR3: CASSLIPQGITDTQYF

J: TRBJ2-1
V: TRBV11-2
size: once
CDR3: CASRTTGDNEQFF

J: TRBJ1-6
V: TRBV6-5
size: .
CDR3: CASSSQGQLYTPLHF

J: TRBJ2-6
V: TRBV6-6
size: .
CDR3: CASSYLARSGANVLTF

J: TRBJ1-1
V: TRBV3-1/TRBV3-2
size: .
CDR3: CASSQFAGQGTEAFF

J: TRBJ1-6
V: TRBV6-2/TRBV6-3
size: .
CDR3: CASSDREQRSPLHF

J: TRBJ1-6
V: TRBV5-8
size: .
CDR3: CASSLDRDRDSPLHF

J: TRBJ1-1
V: TRBV5-1
size: once
CDR3: CASSPGRRGRNTEAFF